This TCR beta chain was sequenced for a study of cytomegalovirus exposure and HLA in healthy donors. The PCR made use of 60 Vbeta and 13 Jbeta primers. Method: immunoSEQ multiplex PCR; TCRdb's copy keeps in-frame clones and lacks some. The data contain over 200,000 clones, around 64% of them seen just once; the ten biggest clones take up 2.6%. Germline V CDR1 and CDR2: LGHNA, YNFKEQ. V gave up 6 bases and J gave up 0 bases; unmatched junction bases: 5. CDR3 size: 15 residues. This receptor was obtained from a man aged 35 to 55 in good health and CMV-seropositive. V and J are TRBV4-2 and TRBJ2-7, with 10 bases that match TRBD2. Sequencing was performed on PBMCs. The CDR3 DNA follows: TGTGCCAGCAGAAGCGGGGGGGCCAACTCCTACGAGCAGTACTTC. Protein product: CASRSGGANSYEQYF.